Following are 14 T cell receptor beta chains from one sample sequenced in a study of T cell responses to AZD1222 COVID-19 vaccine. TCRdb keeps only in-frame clones here, not all; method: immunoSEQ multiplex PCR. The repertoire includes under 150,000 clones, roughly 90% of them detected once, and over 3% sits in the top ten. The source material was peripheral blood, sampled on day 0 of AZD1222 vaccination. These receptors all come from an adult in good health.

The V and J genes are TRBV5-1 and TRBJ1-3; possible D gene TRBD1, 5 bases. From germline, CDR1 is SGHRS and CDR2 YFSETQ. Trimming took 2 bases from V and 2 from J, leaving 8 bases between them. The CDR3 runs to 14 residues. CDR3 in amino acids: CASSFQGAGNTIYF. The CDR3 bases are TGCGCCAGCAGCTTTCAGGGAGCTGGAAACACCATATATTTT.

Here the CDR3 DNA reads TGCGCCAGCAGAGATAGCGGGGGGCACCAAGAGACCCAGTACTTC. This sequence encodes CASRDSGGHQETQYF. The V gene is TRBV10-2, the J gene TRBJ2-5; 10 positions match TRBD2. The CDR3 is 15 amino acids. Trimming removed 6 bases from V and 0 bases from J; junction bases left unmatched: 4. CDR1 WSHSY and CDR2 SAAADI come from the germline V gene.

The gene calls are TRBV7-3 and TRBJ2-4; maybe TRBD1 (5 bases). CDR1 and CDR2 from the germline V gene are SGHTA and FQGTGA. The CDR3 runs to 14 residues. Deletions cut 5 bases from V and 2 bases from J, with 10 bases between. CDR3: CASSPQGTKNIQYF. The CDR3 DNA reads as TGTGCCAGCAGCCCTCAGGGAACCAAAAACATTCAGTACTTC.

J is TRBJ1-5 and V is TRBV6-5, with 7 nucleotides matching TRBD1. The CDR3 contains 15 residues. The ends lost 8 bases at V and 1 base at J; junction bases unmatched: 8. CDR1 is MNHEY, CDR2 SVGAGI, per germline. Here the CDR3 DNA reads TGTGCCAGCCGGCAGGGGGGCCTGAGCAATCAGCCCCAGCATTTT. Residues: CASRQGGLSNQPQHF.

In its sample, this clone was seen once. The rearrangement links TRBV7-3 to TRBJ1-1; D is possibly TRBD1 (6 bases). The CDR3 extends over 14 amino acids. The V end was cut by 5 bases, the J end by 5 bases, with 15 bases between. CDR1 is SGHTA and CDR2 is FQGTGA in the germline V gene. The DNA of the CDR3 is TGTGCCAGCAGCGCTGGGACACCGGGAACTGAAGCTTTCTTT. Translating gives CASSAGTPGTEAFF. Complete variable domain (other parts from reference TRBV7-3 and TRBJ1-1): GAGVSQTPSNKVTEKGKYVELRCDPISGHTALYWYRQSLGQGPEFLIYFQGTGAADDSGLPNDRFFAVRPEGSVSTLKIQRTERGDSAVYLCASSAGTPGTEAFFGQGTRLTVV.

Note on this clone: At one end, the junction sequence differs from germline, possibly due to a read error. The gene calls are TRBV6-1 and TRBJ2-7; the D is unclear. The CDR3 covers 15 residues. Germline V gene lookup returns CDR1 MNHNS and CDR2 SASEGT. CDR3 coding DNA: TGTGCCAGCAGCGAAGACACGTTGGGCTCCTACGAGCAGTACTTC. It yields the protein CASSEDTLGSYEQYF.

The rearrangement links TRBV7-2 to TRBJ1-1, with 10 bases matching TRBD1. The germline CDR1 and CDR2 sequences are SGHTA and FQGNSA. With 5 bases clipped from V and 3 bases from J, the junction kept 15 bases outside the gene matches. The CDR3 length is 18 residues. The DNA for the CDR3 is TGTGCCAGCAGCCTACAGACAGGGGGCGAAATATGGGACACTGAAGCTTTCTTT. Encoded protein: CASSLQTGGEIWDTEAFF.

This clone was seen only once. The chain combines TRBV4-1 with TRBJ1-6; no reliable D call. V lost 0 bases and J lost 11, with 14 bases in between. CDR1 MGHRA and CDR2 YSYEKL come from the germline V gene. The CDR3 loop spans 15 amino acids. CDR3: CASSQDPGDGPPLHF. The DNA of the CDR3 is TGCGCCAGCAGCCAAGATCCCGGTGATGGTCCACCCCTCCACTTT.

The chain joins TRBV6-4 to TRBJ2-3, with unresolved D. This CDR3 has 13 amino acids. Germline loops: CDR1 MRHNA, CDR2 SNTAGT. Trimming took 3 bases from V and 9 from J, leaving 13 bases between them. In nucleotides, the CDR3 is TGTGCCAGCAGTGAAGTTGCCCTGGGCACGCAGTATTTT. Encoded protein: CASSEVALGTQYF.

This rearrangement joins TRBV5-1 to TRBJ2-1; 7 bases agree with TRBD2. Germline CDR1 reads SGHRS; CDR2 reads YFSETQ. V dropped 2 bases and J dropped 5; count of bases not matched to a gene: 7. The CDR3 is 15 amino acids. For the CDR3, the DNA is TGCGCCAGCAGCTTTGAGCTAGCGGTTAACAATGAGCAGTTCTTC. It is translated as CASSFELAVNNEQFF.

The chain uses TRBV6-1 and TRBJ1-6, with D tentatively TRBD1 (5 bases). Germline V CDR1 and CDR2: MNHNS, SASEGT. V shed 2 bases and J shed 7 bases, with 9 bases lying between them. The CDR3 length is 14 residues. The DNA for the CDR3 is TGTGCCAGCAGTGAAAGTGGGGGAAATTCACCCCTCCACTTT. This translates into CASSESGGNSPLHF.

V is TRBV11-2 and J is TRBJ1-4; the D gene is possibly TRBD1 (5 bases). V was trimmed by 1 base and J by 11 bases, leaving 14 bases between them. This CDR3 region has 14 residues. The V gene's germline CDR1 is SGHAT and CDR2 FQNNGV. CDR3 loop: CASSLVGGIGKLFF. In DNA, the CDR3 is TGTGCCAGCAGCTTAGTTGGGGGGATCGGGAAACTGTTTTTT.

This clone was found a few times. The genes are TRBV5-1 and TRBJ1-6, with D possibly TRBD1 on 5 matching bases. There are 16 residues in the CDR3. Looked up from germline, CDR1 is SGHRS and CDR2 is YFSETQ. The ends were cut back, 3 bases at V and 0 bases at J, with 10 bases in the middle. CDR3 DNA: TGCGCCAGCAGCTCCGACAGAAGCTCCTATAATTCACCCCTCCACTTT. Protein sequence: CASSSDRSSYNSPLHF.

In the case of this clone: Other DNA sequences from this sample encode an identical CDR3 as well. The rearrangement links TRBV5-1 to TRBJ1-1; 7 nucleotides align to TRBD1. The length of the CDR3 is 14 residues. In germline, CDR1 is SGHRS, CDR2 YFSETQ. J lost 0 bases, V lost 3 bases, and 2 bases had no gene match. CDR3 DNA sequence: TGCGCCAGCAGCTCGACAGGGCTGAACACTGAAGCTTTCTTT. This encodes CASSSTGLNTEAFF.